The clone carrying this TCR beta chain was detected a few times. Antigen: not known. Germline CDR1 SGHRS, CDR2 YFSETQ. Trimming took 0 bases from V and 7 from J, leaving 13 bases between them. The CDR3 runs 15 residues. The data originate from a study of response to subunit inactivated influenza vaccine. Study-level findings and limits: The study's authors posited that every seasonal influenza vaccination enlists few new T cells.

TCRdb reprocessed the RT-PCR reads with MiXCR, giving one entry per CDR3 protein. The table records roughly 650,000 distinct CDR3 sequences, roughly 15% of them present only once. The chain carries TRBV5-1 and TRBJ1-4; D remains ambiguous. This sample comprised PBMCs from blood, obtained 14 to 15 days before vaccination. The TCR comes from a man aged 50 to 60 who received an inactivated influenza vaccine. CDR3 residues: CASSLDLPGVEKLFF. The CDR3 nucleotides read TGCGCCAGCAGCTTGGACCTCCCGGGAGTTGAAAAACTGTTTTTT.